The 6 T cell receptor beta chains given below trace back to one sample, sequenced in a study of CD8+CD57+ T cells in acquired aplastic anemia. The TCR beta profiling, which covered VDJ combination and CDR3 sequence, was carried out using genomic DNA as the template. MiXCR, run by TCRdb on the reads, gives a single entry per CDR3 protein. The table lists about 210,000 distinct CDR3 sequences, over 55% of them singletons. Material for sequencing was sorted CD4+, CD8+, or CD8+CD57+ T cells (not recorded which) from PBMCs. Every receptor here comes from a human donor in good health.

This clonotype was observed at least ten times. The chain links TRBV6-1 to TRBJ2-7; 7 positions agree with TRBD1. Per the germline V gene, CDR1 is MNHNS and CDR2 is SASEGT. V trimming: 9 bases; J trimming: 3 bases; junction bases outside the gene matches: 11. The CDR3 covers 14 residues. The CDR3 bases are TGTGCCAGTCGTGCATGGGGACAGAGCTACGAGCAGTACTTC. Its translation: CASRAWGQSYEQYF.

This clonotype occurred many times. V usage is TRBV7-9 and J usage is TRBJ1-2, with D possibly matching TRBD1 (6 bases). Germline assignment: CDR1 SEHNR and CDR2 FQNEAQ (reference sequence). This CDR3 spans 13 amino acids. Deletions cut 7 bases from V and 4 bases from J, with 13 bases between. CDR3: CASNPGQIYGYTF. CDR3 nucleotide sequence: TGTGCCAGCAACCCCGGACAGATCTATGGCTACACCTTC.

The chain is built from TRBV15 and TRBJ1-5; D call uncertain. V was shortened by 0 bases and J by 4 bases, with 7 bases between the two germline ends. This CDR3 spans 14 amino acids. Germline V CDR1 and CDR2: LNHNV, YYDKDF (reference sequence). CDR3 sequence: CATSRDVQNQPQHF. DNA of the CDR3: TGTGCCACCAGCAGAGACGTTCAGAATCAGCCCCAGCATTTT. Based on the CDR3 plus reference TRBV15 and TRBJ1-5, the full variable domain is DAMVIQNPRYQVTQFGKPVTLSCSQTLNHNVMYWYQQKSSQAPKLLFHYYDKDFNNEADTPDNFQSRRPNTSFCFLDIRSPGLGDTAMYLCATSRDVQNQPQHFGDGTRLSIL.

The chain employs TRBV6-5 and TRBJ1-1, with D uncertain. Between the trimmed V and J ends, which lost 4 bases and 2 bases, there was a span of 8 bases. This CDR3 comprises 13 residues. CDR1 and CDR2 (germline): MNHEY, SVGAGI. CDR3 protein: CASSWDTNTEAFF. The CDR3 nucleotides read TGTGCCAGCAGTTGGGATACAAACACTGAAGCTTTCTTT.

This clonotype is a singleton in its sample. V gene TRBV19 combines with J gene TRBJ1-1; 8 bases align to TRBD1. Germline V gives CDR1 LNHDA, CDR2 SQIVND (reference sequence). The V gene end was trimmed by 7 bases and the J gene end by 4 bases; junction bases not matched to a gene: 5. The CDR3 length is 13 residues. The CDR3 coding sequence is TGTGCCAGTATTACACAGGGGGTCACTGAAGCTTTCTTT. Translated: CASITQGVTEAFF.

This clonotype has only a few counts. The rearrangement joins TRBV20-1 to TRBJ2-7; D gene ambiguous. This CDR3 has 12 amino acids. Germline CDR1 is DFQATT and CDR2 is SNEGSKA (reference sequence). V was cut by 4 bases and J by 6 bases, with 13 bases left in between. In DNA, the CDR3 is TGCAGTGCTACCGTCGGCCCGTCCGAGCAGTACTTC. Its translation is CSATVGPSEQYF.